This T cell receptor (beta chain) was captured by sequencing in a study of T cells of healthy individuals. This clonotype was picked up many times. TCRdb fed the 5' RACE reads into MiXCR, producing one record per CDR3 protein. The sample carries about 96,000 distinct CDR3 sequences, around 17% recorded once. This sequence was found in a human donor in good health.

CDR3 DNA sequence: TGTGCCACCAGTGATTCGGAGACAGTGAAGCCCCAGCATTTT. It encodes CATSDSETVKPQHF. The rearrangement joins TRBV24-1 to TRBJ1-5, with D perhaps matching TRBD1 (5 bases). The CDR3 is 14 residues long. Germline lookup yields CDR1 KGHDR and CDR2 SFDVKD. Trimming took off 2 bases at V and 8 bases at J, with 12 bases between the two ends.